These 21 T cell receptor beta chains share one sample of origin, sequenced in a study of cytomegalovirus exposure and HLA in healthy donors listed by TCRdb under 2017. Library preparation was by the immunoSEQ multiplex PCR assay. For the multiplex PCR, a mixture combining 60 forward primers for TCR Vbeta segments and 13 reverse primers for TCR Jbeta segments was used. TCRdb holds this immuneACCESS table with in-frame rearrangements only. Some clones are missing; in checked studies, unresolved V genes explain under half, and the rest has no known cause. Present in this sample are 150,000 to 200,000 clones, around 76% of which were seen just once. The ten largest make up around 6.9% of the sample. Sequencing was performed on PBMCs. The source of these receptors is a man aged 35-49 years in good health and CMV-seropositive.

The chain has TRBV7-3 and TRBJ2-2; perhaps TRBD2 as D (5 bases). V shed 2 bases and J shed 2 bases, with 9 bases lying between them. The CDR3 spans 15 residues. The germline CDR1 and CDR2 sequences are SGHTA and FQGTGA. The CDR3 loop reads CASSLGLTNTGELFF. CDR3 DNA: TGTGCCAGCAGCTTAGGACTGACAAACACCGGGGAGCTGTTTTTT. The entire variable domain, with the rest obtained from reference TRBV7-3 and TRBJ2-2, is as follows: GAGVSQTPSNKVTEKGKYVELRCDPISGHTALYWYRQSLGQGPEFLIYFQGTGAADDSGLPNDRFFAVRPEGSVSTLKIQRTERGDSAVYLCASSLGLTNTGELFFGEGSRLTVL.

This clone was picked up a small number of times. The J gene is TRBJ2-1, the V gene TRBV5-6; 7 bases fit TRBD2. In germline, CDR1 is SGHDT, CDR2 YYEEEE. V was clipped by 4 bases and J by 0 bases; unmatched bases: 1. This CDR3 is built from 14 residues. The CDR3 DNA follows: TGTGCCAGCAGCGGCGGGAGCTCCTACAATGAGCAGTTCTTC. Protein sequence: CASSGGSSYNEQFF.

This sequence joins TRBV27 and TRBJ2-7; perhaps TRBD2 as D (6 bases). Looked up from germline, CDR1 is MNHEY and CDR2 is SMNVEV (reference sequence). The V end lost 6 bases, the J end lost 0 bases, and 12 bases lay between the germline ends. There are 14 residues in the CDR3. The CDR3 is CASSGAGHSYEQYF. CDR3 DNA sequence: TGTGCCAGCAGCGGTGCGGGGCACTCCTACGAGCAGTACTTC.

This clone showed up just a few times. The genes are TRBV11-2 and TRBJ1-5; D is ambiguous. Trimming shortened V by 5 bases and J by 6 bases, and 11 bases separated the two germline ends. Per the germline V gene, CDR1 is SGHAT and CDR2 is FQNNGV. The CDR3 runs 13 residues. CDR3 protein: CASSTGEGQPQHF. The CDR3 nucleotides are TGTGCCAGCAGCACGGGAGAAGGTCAGCCCCAGCATTTT.

This rearrangement joins TRBV9 to TRBJ2-1, with 10 bases lining up with TRBD2. Germline V gene data show CDR1 as SGDLS and CDR2 as YYNGEE. V shed 6 bases, J shed 1 base, and the junction held 16 bases outside the gene matches. The length of the CDR3 is 19 residues. The CDR3 DNA follows: TGTGCCAGCACCATACCCGGACTAGCGGTTGGAGAATCCTACAATGAGCAGTTCTTC. Protein sequence: CASTIPGLAVGESYNEQFF.

J is TRBJ2-7 and V is TRBV11-2; the match to TRBD2 covers 9 bases. V dropped 5 bases and J dropped 4; count of bases not matched to a gene: 6. CDR1 SGHAT and CDR2 FQNNGV come from the germline V gene. The CDR3 has 14 residues. The CDR3: CASSRGGASYEQYF. Written as DNA, the CDR3 is TGTGCCAGCAGCCGCGGGGGGGCAAGTTACGAGCAGTACTTC.

This sequence joins TRBV9 and TRBJ2-3, with TRBD1 as a possible D gene (7 bases). Germline V lookup: CDR1 SGDLS, CDR2 YYNGEE. The CDR3 runs to 18 residues. The V gene lost 1 base and the J gene lost 7 bases, with 25 bases spanning the gap. The CDR3 reads CASSVWGVTGNEVNTQYF. As DNA, the CDR3 is TGTGCCAGCAGCGTATGGGGGGTGACAGGGAATGAAGTTAATACGCAGTATTTT.

The chain joins TRBV19 to TRBJ2-7, with unresolved D. The CDR3 totals 14 residues. The ends were cut back, 5 bases at V and 0 bases at J, with 11 bases in the middle. From germline, CDR1 is LNHDA and CDR2 SQIVND (reference sequence). This CDR3 reads CASSPGSSSYEQYF. The CDR3 nucleotides read TGTGCCAGTAGTCCTGGTAGCAGCTCCTACGAGCAGTACTTC. The whole variable domain, remainder taken from reference TRBV19 and TRBJ2-7, is DGGITQSPKYLFRKEGQNVTLSCEQNLNHDAMYWYRQDPGQGLRLIYYSQIVNDFQKGDIAEGYSVSREKKESFPLTVTSAQKNPTAFYLCASSPGSSSYEQYFGPGTRLTVT.

This clone was recorded a few times. The chain couples TRBV6-6 to TRBJ1-6; 12 nucleotides agree with TRBD1. The length of the CDR3 is 16 residues. V dropped 5 bases and J dropped 5; count of bases not matched to a gene: 4. Germline V gene data show CDR1 as MNHNY and CDR2 as SVGAGI (reference sequence). The CDR3 nucleotides are TGTGCCAGCAGTCCGGGACAGGGGGCAAATAATTCACCCCTCCACTTT. Its protein product is CASSPGQGANNSPLHF.

The chain links TRBV30 to TRBJ1-3; D may be TRBD1 (5 bases). Trimming stripped 4 bases from V and 0 bases from J, with 10 bases between. Germline CDR1 reads GTSNPN; CDR2 reads SVGIG (reference sequence). The CDR3 loop spans 14 amino acids. The CDR3: CAWTTGYSGNTIYF. The CDR3 bases are TGTGCCTGGACCACAGGATACTCTGGAAACACCATATATTTT.

The chain couples TRBV7-9 to TRBJ2-7; possible D gene TRBD1, 6 bases. The V gene lost 4 bases and the J gene lost 2 bases, with 15 bases spanning the gap. Germline CDR1 reads SEHNR; CDR2 reads FQNEAQ (reference sequence). The CDR3 is 15 residues long. This CDR3 reads CASSSGHLRPYEQYF. The CDR3 nucleotides are TGTGCCAGCAGCTCGGGACACCTAAGGCCCTACGAGCAGTACTTC.

This clone has only a few counts. The chain couples TRBV15 to TRBJ2-7; 8 bases fit TRBD2. CDR3 length: 16 amino acids. V dropped 3 bases and J dropped 4; count of bases not matched to a gene: 11. The germline V gene has CDR1 LNHNV and CDR2 YYDKDF (reference sequence). The CDR3 is CATSSVDGSGVYEQYF. In DNA form, the CDR3 reads TGTGCCACCAGCAGTGTGGATGGTAGCGGGGTTTACGAGCAGTACTTC.

The chain carries TRBV7-9 and TRBJ2-7, with unresolved D. Germline values: CDR1 SEHNR, CDR2 FQNEAQ (reference sequence). The CDR3 has 14 amino acids. Deletions cut 0 bases from V and 3 bases from J, with 9 bases between. CDR3 coding DNA: TGTGCCAGCAGCTTAGCCGCGTCGTACTACGAGCAGTACTTC. Translating gives CASSLAASYYEQYF.

CDR3 region: CATRGDDNEKLFF. CDR3 sequence (DNA): TGTGCCACCCGGGGGGATGATAATGAAAAACTGTTTTTT. This chain links TRBV6-5 with TRBJ1-4, with a weak D call TRBD1 (5 bases). Trimming pared 10 bases from V and 4 bases from J, leaving 13 bases between. Germline CDR1 reads MNHEY; CDR2 reads SVGAGI. CDR3 size: 13 residues.

This clone appeared a few times. This same CDR3 is encoded by further DNA sequences in the sample. This chain uses TRBV29-1 with TRBJ2-3; perhaps TRBD2 as D (5 bases). V shed 5 bases and J shed 0 bases, with 9 bases lying between them. CDR1 and CDR2 from the germline V gene are SQVTM and ANQGSEA. This CDR3 spans 13 amino acids. The CDR3 here is CSVRGHSTDTQYF. CDR3 nucleotides: TGCAGCGTTCGCGGGCATAGCACAGATACGCAGTATTTT.

The rearrangement links TRBV7-9 to TRBJ1-6; 8 bases align to TRBD1. CDR1 is SEHNR, CDR2 FQNEAQ, per germline (reference sequence). The CDR3 loop spans 15 amino acids. V trimming: 6 bases; J trimming: 7 bases; junction bases outside the gene matches: 8. CDR3 DNA sequence: TGTGCCAGCAGTCCCGGGACAGGAGCGAATTCACCCCTCCACTTT. Its translation: CASSPGTGANSPLHF.

The chain joins TRBV7-9 to TRBJ1-4; a possible D gene is TRBD1 (5 bases). Germline lookup yields CDR1 SEHNR and CDR2 FQNEAQ (reference sequence). The CDR3 contains 16 residues. Between the trimmed V and J ends, which lost 4 bases and 7 bases, there was a span of 19 bases. Here the CDR3 reads CASSSLGTPRSEKLFF. CDR3 nucleotide sequence: TGTGCCAGCAGCTCCCTTGGGACTCCGAGGAGTGAAAAACTGTTTTTT.

V usage is TRBV7-9 and J usage is TRBJ1-4; 8 nucleotides align to TRBD1. Germline V gene data show CDR1 as SEHNR and CDR2 as FQNEAQ (reference sequence). Trimming took 5 bases from V and 3 from J; bases not matched to a gene: 5. The CDR3 spans 15 residues. CDR3: CASSPRDRPNEKLFF. CDR3 sequence (DNA): TGTGCCAGCAGCCCTAGGGACAGGCCTAATGAAAAACTGTTTTTT.

The V and J genes are TRBV7-9 and TRBJ1-4; 10 bases align to TRBD1. In germline, CDR1 is SEHNR, CDR2 FQNEAQ (reference sequence). J was trimmed by 6 bases and V by 4 bases; bases with no gene match: 2. This CDR3 is 14 amino acids long. The CDR3 DNA sequence: TGTGCCAGCAGCTCGACAGGGGGCGATGAAAAACTGTTTTTT. It encodes CASSSTGGDEKLFF.

The V call is TRBV10-2, the J call TRBJ1-3; no clear D gene. Germline-derived CDR1 and CDR2 are WSHSY and SAAADI. The CDR3 sequence is 16 residues long. V lost 6 bases and J lost 2, with 17 bases in between. The CDR3 sequence: CASSDLGALPGNTIYF. CDR3 DNA sequence: TGCGCCAGCAGCGACCTCGGAGCGCTTCCTGGAAACACCATATATTTT.

Comment on this clone: One junction end disagrees with the germline gene, perhaps due to a read error. The chain links TRBV25-1 to TRBJ2-1; D might be TRBD1 (6 bases). From germline, CDR1 is MGHDK and CDR2 SYGVNS. The CDR3 is made up of 14 amino acids. Here the CDR3 DNA reads TGTGCCAGCAGTTGGGGGCTCTCCCACAATGAGCAGTTCTTC. Translation gives CASSWGLSHNEQFF.